This T cell receptor (beta chain) was sequenced in a study of T-cell reconstitution after alpha-beta-depleted transplantation in children. Study findings and constraints: In patients about two months after transplant, alpha-beta T cells reportedly arose from several hundred expanded graft clones. Some patients owed their high day-60 TCRbeta diversity to surviving recipient T cells and thymic progenitors. A year had passed since transplant, and T-cell counts and diversity by then came mostly from newly produced T cells.

This clonotype was observed a few times. Its antigen is unidentified. V shed 0 bases, J shed 0 bases, and the junction held 5 bases outside the gene matches. The CDR3 runs to 17 residues. Germline CDR1 reads MGHRA; CDR2 reads YSYEKL. Researchers prepared the TCRbeta library using unique molecular identifiers, the study reports. Each CDR3 protein gets one entry after TCRdb re-called the PCR reads with MiXCR. The sample carries hundreds of thousands of distinct CDR3 sequences, roughly a tenth recorded once. The TCR was taken from a child younger than 10 with inherited bone marrow failure, due to receive a stem cell transplant. The sequenced sample was PBMCs, obtained before TCRalphabeta/CD19-depleted stem cell transplant. The chain has TRBV4-1 and TRBJ2-3; 8 nucleotides match TRBD2. CDR3 protein: CASSQDSLADSTDTQYF. The DNA for the CDR3 is TGCGCCAGCAGCCAAGATTCACTAGCGGACAGCACAGATACGCAGTATTTT.